The T cell receptor beta chain described here comes from a study of CD8+ T cells in alopecia areata. Trimming left V 3 bases short and J 3 bases short, with 20 bases between. Per germline, CDR1 MGHRA and CDR2 YSYEKL. CDR3 size: 17 residues. With respect to this clone: As yet, its antigen is unknown.

RNA, once extracted, was reverse transcribed into cDNA for use as the sequencing template. Here immunoSEQ multiplex PCR was the method, and the copy in TCRdb shows in-frame clones only, minus some. Altogether about 110,000 clones are present, roughly 55% being singletons, with the ten largest covering around 23%. Study-wide findings and caveats: Affected lesional scalp, above all in alopecia totalis/universalis, was more clonal than normal scalp.

Lesional scalp tissue (obtained by punch biopsy) and peripheral blood were collected from alopecia areata patients. The V gene is TRBV4-1, the J gene TRBJ1-2; unclear D gene. The TCR originated in a human donor with alopecia areata. The source material was NKG2D-low CD8+ T cells sorted from blood. Here the CDR3 DNA reads TGCGCCAGCAGCCACCTTCCCACTAACAGAGTCGACTATGGCTACACCTTC. Its protein product is CASSHLPTNRVDYGYTF.